The rows below give T cell receptor beta chains drawn from one sample of a study of T cell responses to AZD1222 COVID-19 vaccine. Sequencing was performed with immunoSEQ multiplex PCR; in TCRdb, only in-frame clones are kept and a portion is missing. The sample holds 35,000 to 55,000 clones; 75% to 85% are singletons and the top ten take under 65%. The sequenced sample was peripheral blood, obtained on day 0 of AZD1222 vaccination. These TCRs come from an adult in good health. CDR3s include the opening cysteine and the closing phenylalanine or tryptophan. The D gene is left open where the match is weak. Clone size is shown for a subset of rows, as once, few, many or a class of expanded clone.

NA	TRBJ1-5	NA	TRBV24-1	TGTGCCACCGCTGCCCGCGAGGGCAATCAGCCCCAGCATTTT	CATAAREGNQPQHF
NA	TRBJ2-7	NA	TRBV3-1/TRBV3-2	TGTGCCAGCAGCCAAATAGGCGGGAAGGCCTACGAGCAGTACTTC	CASSQIGGKAYEQYF
NA	TRBJ1-2	NA	TRBV28	TGTGCCAGCAACGTAGCCGGGACACCTACCAGCAGCTATGGCTACACCTTC	CASNVAGTPTSSYGYTF
NA	TRBJ2-7	NA	TRBV5-6	TGTGCCAGCAGCTGGGGTGGGGCGGGTTACGAGCAGTACTTC	CASSWGGAGYEQYF
NA	TRBJ1-2	TRBD1	TRBV3-1/TRBV3-2	TGTGCCAGCAGCCGACAGGGGGCTGGCTACACCTTC	CASSRQGAGYTF
NA	TRBJ2-6	NA	TRBV21-1	TGTGCCAGCAGCACAAGGGGTGCTGGGGCCAACGTCCTGACTTTC	CASSTRGAGANVLTF
NA	TRBJ1-2	NA	TRBV30	TGTGCCTGGAGTGTAAAAGACCTAGGCAGTGGCTACACCTTC	CAWSVKDLGSGYTF
NA	TRBJ2-5	TRBD1	TRBV28	TGTGCCAGCAGTTCCCCGGGACAGGGGGCCGATTTTAGGGGCGAGACCCAGTACTTC	CASSSPGQGADFRGETQYF
NA	TRBJ1-4	NA	TRBV11-2	TGTGCCAGCAGCTTGCCTGGGGCTGAAAAACTGTTTTTT	CASSLPGAEKLFF
NA	TRBJ1-1	NA	TRBV28	TGTGCCAGCAGTTTAGATATGAACACTGAAGCTTTCTTT	CASSLDMNTEAFF
NA	TRBJ1-1	TRBD1	TRBV5-1	TGCGCCAGCAGTCTGCAAGGACAGGGCGCGAACACTGAAGCTTTCTTT	CASSLQGQGANTEAFF
NA	TRBJ2-2	TRBD1	TRBV6-5	TGTGCCAGCAGTTGGACAGGGGGCGCAGGCGGGGAGCTGTTTTTT	CASSWTGGAGGELFF
once	TRBJ1-4	TRBD1	TRBV4-1	TGCGCCAGCAGTCGGACAGGGGTCATCGAAAAACTGTTTTTT	CASSRTGVIEKLFF
NA	TRBJ1-5	TRBD1	TRBV28	TGTGCCAGCAGTTTAGGGGACAGCGGGTTCGGCGGTCAGCCCCAGCATTTT	CASSLGDSGFGGQPQHF
NA	TRBJ1-3	NA	TRBV7-8	TGTGCCAGCAGCTTATCTAGCGGGAGAAACACCATATATTTT	CASSLSSGRNTIYF
NA	TRBJ1-6	NA	TRBV2	TGTGCCAGCAGGGGGGCGCGATCCTATAATTCACCCCTCCACTTT	CASRGARSYNSPLHF
NA	TRBJ1-4	TRBD1	TRBV3-1/TRBV3-2	TGTGCCAGCAGCCGAGGAGACAGGGTAGGGGAAAAACTGTTTTTT	CASSRGDRVGEKLFF
NA	TRBJ2-1	TRBD2	TRBV29-1	TGCAGCGCCCCCGGGACTAGCGGGATGACCTACAATGAGCAGTTCTTC	CSAPGTSGMTYNEQFF
NA	TRBJ2-7	NA	TRBV28	TGTGCCAGCAGACGACAGGGAGGCTACGAGCAGTACTTC	CASRRQGGYEQYF
NA	TRBJ1-5	NA	TRBV7-2	TGTGCCAGCAGCTTACAAGTCAGCGCGTGGCAGCCCCAGCATTTT	CASSLQVSAWQPQHF
NA	TRBJ2-5	NA	TRBV3-1/TRBV3-2	TGTGCCAGCAGCCAAGGTCCGTCGGAGACCCAGTACTTC	CASSQGPSETQYF
NA	TRBJ2-6	NA	TRBV6-1	TGTGCCAGCAGTGAAGGGGGAGTCCTGACTTTC	CASSEGGVLTF
NA	TRBJ2-1	TRBD1	TRBV28	TGTGCCAGCAGTTCAGGGGGTTCCTACAATGAGCAGTTCTTC	CASSSGGSYNEQFF
NA	TRBJ1-1	NA	TRBV5-4	TGTGCCAGCAGCTCAGACCAGGGACGGAACACTGAAGCTTTCTTT	CASSSDQGRNTEAFF
once	TRBJ1-4	TRBD1	TRBV7-2	TGTGCCAGCAGCCCCCGGACAGGGTCTAATGAAAAACTGTTTTTT	CASSPRTGSNEKLFF
NA	TRBJ2-7	NA	TRBV5-1	TGCGCCAGCAGCCACGGCACAAACTCCTACGAGCAGTACTTC	CASSHGTNSYEQYF
NA	TRBJ1-5	NA	TRBV11-2	TGTGCCAGCAGCTTAAGGGAGAATCAGCCCCAGCATTTT	CASSLRENQPQHF
NA	TRBJ2-1	TRBD2	TRBV2	TGTGCCAGCACCACGGGACTAGCGGGTGAGCAGTTCTTC	CASTTGLAGEQFF
NA	TRBJ2-7	NA	TRBV28	TGTGCCAGCAGTCCCAGGGACGCTACCTACGAGCAGTACTTC	CASSPRDATYEQYF
NA	TRBJ2-2	NA	TRBV5-1	TGCGCCAGCAGCTTGGAGGGAAATAGCCCACACCTAAACACCGGGGAGCTGTTTTTT	CASSLEGNSPHLNTGELFF
NA	TRBJ2-3	NA	TRBV7-2	TGTGCCAGCAGCCGTGGCGGGGAGAGCACAGATACGCAGTATTTT	CASSRGGESTDTQYF
NA	TRBJ2-4	NA	TRBV27	TGTGCCAGCAGTTTAGTTCCCAGCCTAGCCAAAAACATTCAGTACTTC	CASSLVPSLAKNIQYF
NA	TRBJ1-4	NA	TRBV7-2	TGTGCCAGCAGCTTAGGGTTTAGTTCGGGATTTAATGAAAAACTGTTTTTT	CASSLGFSSGFNEKLFF
NA	TRBJ2-3	NA	TRBV6-5	TGTGCCAGCAGCCCGGGACGGACTAGCACAGATACGCAGTATTTT	CASSPGRTSTDTQYF
NA	TRBJ1-3	NA	TRBV5-6	TGTGCCAGCAGCCTCGACACTGGAAACACCATATATTTT	CASSLDTGNTIYF
NA	TRBJ1-2	NA	TRBV6-5	TGTGCCACCCGGAGAGATAATGGCTACACCTTC	CATRRDNGYTF
once	TRBJ2-1	NA	TRBV4-3	TGCGCCAGCAGCCAAGACGAGCTATTGTACAATGAGCAGTTCTTC	CASSQDELLYNEQFF
NA	TRBJ2-2	TRBD2	TRBV12-5	TGTGCTAGTGGTTTCGGTACTAGCGGGAGAATTAGCGGGGAGCTGTTTTTT	CASGFGTSGRISGELFF
few	TRBJ2-3	TRBD1	TRBV9	TGTGCCAGCAGCGCCACAGGGGTCAGCACAGATACGCAGTATTTT	CASSATGVSTDTQYF
many	TRBJ2-7	NA	TRBV7-9	TGTGCCAGCAGCGATGTCGAGAACGAGCAGTACTTC	CASSDVENEQYF
NA	TRBJ1-5	TRBD1	TRBV11-2	TGTGCCAGCAGCTTAGGTCAGGGGGCTTGGCCCCAGCATTTT	CASSLGQGAWPQHF
once	TRBJ2-5	NA	TRBV5-1	TGCGCCAGCAGCCTCCAAGAGACCCAGTACTTC	CASSLQETQYF
NA	TRBJ2-2	NA	TRBV5-1	TGCGCCAGCAGCTTGGTACAAGGAAACACCGGGGAGCTGTTTTTT	CASSLVQGNTGELFF
NA	TRBJ2-1	NA	TRBV19	TGTGCCAGTAGCCCTAGCTCCTACAATGAGCAGTTCTTC	CASSPSSYNEQFF
NA	TRBJ2-3	TRBD2	TRBV29-1	TGCAGCGTTGAAGCTCCCGGGACTAGCGGGAGCACAGATACGCAGTATTTT	CSVEAPGTSGSTDTQYF
NA	TRBJ2-7	TRBD1	TRBV4-1	TGCGCCAGCAGCCAAACGACAGGGGGCTGGCCCGAGCAGTACTTC	CASSQTTGGWPEQYF
NA	TRBJ1-1	NA	TRBV4-3	TGCGCCAGCAGCCGATCTCGGACTGGGGGAGACACTGAAGCTTTCTTT	CASSRSRTGGDTEAFF
NA	TRBJ2-6	NA	TRBV27	TGTGCCAGCAGTTTATCAAGTAGGTCTGGGGCCAACGTCCTGACTTTC	CASSLSSRSGANVLTF
NA	TRBJ1-1	NA	TRBV5-1	TGCGCCAGCAGCTTTCGCCCCCAGGGAGAAGCTTTCTTT	CASSFRPQGEAFF
NA	TRBJ1-2	NA	TRBV29-1	TGCAGCGTTGAAGTGGGGGGCTCCTATGGCTACACCTTC	CSVEVGGSYGYTF
NA	TRBJ2-5	NA	TRBV11-2	TGTGCCAGCAGCCAGGAGTACCTGACCCAGTACTTC	CASSQEYLTQYF